This TCR beta chain was recorded in a study of T cell responses to AZD1222 COVID-19 vaccine. Findings and limits, study-wide: Clonal diversity may have been underestimated, and the donors were mostly white British, with more females than males. Among AZD1222 vaccinees, only six were seropositive at baseline.

In this sample, this clone turned up a few times. Its matching antigen is unknown. The identical CDR3 is also encoded by other nucleotide sequences in the sample. Clones were read by immunoSEQ multiplex PCR, and TCRdb kept only the in-frame ones, dropping some. Of about 94,000 clones in the sample, about 85% were seen once. The CDR3 runs to 14 residues. The germline gives CDR1 SNHLY, CDR2 FYNNEI. The V gene end was trimmed by 5 bases and the J gene end by 2 bases; junction bases not matched to a gene: 6. V gene TRBV2 combines with J gene TRBJ2-7; 7 bases map to TRBD1. The sequence was obtained from an adult who received the AZD1222 COVID-19 vaccine. Here the sequenced sample was peripheral blood, taken 28 days after the second AZD1222 dose. The CDR3 nucleotides read TGTGCCAGCAGTCGACAGGGCGGAACCTACGAGCAGTACTTC. It encodes CASSRQGGTYEQYF.